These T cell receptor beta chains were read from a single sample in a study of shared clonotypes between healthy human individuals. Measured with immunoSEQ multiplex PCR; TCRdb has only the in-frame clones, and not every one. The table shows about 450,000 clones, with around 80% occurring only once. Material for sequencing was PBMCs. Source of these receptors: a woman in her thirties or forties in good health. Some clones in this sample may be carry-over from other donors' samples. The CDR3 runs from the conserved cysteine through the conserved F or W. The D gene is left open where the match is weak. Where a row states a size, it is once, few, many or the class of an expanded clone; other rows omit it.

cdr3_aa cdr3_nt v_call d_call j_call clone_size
CASSLKALVAGVSNEQFF TGTGCCAGCAGCTTAAAGGCCCTAGTAGCGGGAGTTTCCAATGAGCAGTTCTTC TRBV7-8 TRBD2 TRBJ2-1 few
CATKGGNTIYF TGTGCCACAAAAGGGGGAAACACCATATATTTT TRBV2 . TRBJ1-3 .
CSATEHNEQFF TGCAGTGCTACTGAACACAATGAGCAGTTCTTC TRBV20-1 . TRBJ2-1 .
CASSQEGWAGATLSNQPQHF TGTGCCAGCAGCCAAGAGGGATGGGCAGGGGCGACCCTTAGCAATCAGCCCCAGCATTTT TRBV14 . TRBJ1-5 .
CASSVLSGNTIYF TGTGCCAGCAGCGTCCTATCTGGAAACACCATATATTTT TRBV13 . TRBJ1-3 few
CASSPGLAAYEQYF TGTGCCAGCAGCCCCGGACTAGCGGCGTACGAGCAGTACTTC TRBV11-2 TRBD2 TRBJ2-7 once
CASSVGTSGQVPQETQYF TGTGCCAGCAGCGTAGGTACTAGCGGGCAGGTTCCTCAAGAGACCCAGTACTTC TRBV9 TRBD2 TRBJ2-5 .
CSVEADTGLAAYNEQFF TGCAGCGTTGAAGCCGACACGGGACTAGCGGCCTACAATGAGCAGTTCTTC TRBV29-1 TRBD2 TRBJ2-1 .
CASSLGISTQGETQYF TGTGCCAGCAGCTTAGGGATTAGCACCCAAGGGGAGACCCAGTACTTC TRBV11-2 . TRBJ2-5 few
CASSLAGVFTRELFF TGTGCCAGCAGCTTAGCTGGGGTTTTTACACGGGAGCTGTTTTTT TRBV11-1 . TRBJ2-2 .
CASSTGLAISYNEQFF TGTGCCAGCAGCACCGGCCTAGCGATTTCCTACAATGAGCAGTTCTTC TRBV5-6 . TRBJ2-1 .
CASSSEGYGQPQHF TGTGCCAGCAGTTCCGAGGGGTATGGGCAGCCCCAGCATTTT TRBV28 . TRBJ1-5 .
CSVAYTGADTQYF TGCAGCGTTGCATATACAGGCGCAGATACGCAGTATTTT TRBV29-1 . TRBJ2-3 .
CASKRGRARDEKLFF TGTGCCAGTAAACGGGGCAGGGCACGAGATGAAAAACTGTTTTTT TRBV19 . TRBJ1-4 .
CASSLTGTDTQYF TGCGCCAGCAGCTTGACAGGGACAGATACGCAGTATTTT TRBV5-1 . TRBJ2-3 .
CASSLGSHNEQFF TGCGCCAGCAGCTTGGGAAGCCACAATGAGCAGTTCTTC TRBV5-1 . TRBJ2-1 .
CASGDYEQYF TGTGCCAGCGGGGATTACGAGCAGTACTTC TRBV27 . TRBJ2-7 many
CASSLDRRVRGYTF TGTGCCAGCAGCTTAGATCGGAGGGTTCGTGGCTACACCTTC TRBV11-2 . TRBJ1-2 .
CASSDGTPRIYGYTF TGTGCCAGCAGTGATGGTACACCCAGAATATATGGCTACACCTTC TRBV2 . TRBJ1-2 .
CASSQATGANTGELFF TGTGCCAGCAGCCAAGCCACAGGGGCGAACACCGGGGAGCTGTTTTTT TRBV4-2 TRBD1 TRBJ2-2 once
CASSLSPGQGYEQYF TGTGCCAGCAGTTTATCTCCGGGACAGGGGTACGAGCAGTACTTC TRBV28 TRBD1 TRBJ2-7 .
CASSQYNEQFF TGTGCCAGCAGCCAGTACAATGAGCAGTTCTTC TRBV28 . TRBJ2-1 once
CASSRQLAGGGHEQFF TGCGCCAGCAGCCGGCAACTAGCGGGAGGGGGTCATGAGCAGTTCTTC TRBV4-1 TRBD2 TRBJ2-1 .
CAWTRTGKETQYF TGTGCCTGGACCCGGACAGGGAAAGAGACCCAGTACTTC TRBV30 TRBD1 TRBJ2-5 many
CSVASGFLGLREQYF TGCAGCGTAGCCTCAGGGTTTCTCGGGCTTAGGGAGCAGTACTTC TRBV29-1 . TRBJ2-7 many